This T cell receptor beta chain was recovered during a study of cytomegalovirus exposure and HLA in healthy donors. At the level of the study: Earlier findings included 117 million unique TCR beta sequences obtained from 180 million or so T cells. Study outcomes and limitations: Sequence variants that were highly shared formed a cluster that was likely a sequencing artifact.

The PCR contained 60 Vbeta and 13 Jbeta primers. Sequenced by immunoSEQ multiplex PCR; TCRdb stores in-frame clones only, minus some. The sample contains around 120,000 clones, about 80% of which appear only once. This clone came up once. Its specificity is not known. The CDR3 length is 14 residues. Per germline, CDR1 SNHLY and CDR2 FYNNEI. V shed 4 bases and J 1 base; nucleotides not matched to a gene: 2. This TCR came from a woman aged 40 to 50 in good health and CMV-seropositive. Sequencing was done on a sample of PBMCs. The chain recombines TRBV2 with TRBJ2-3; TRBD2 aligns across 7 bases. The CDR3 sequence: CASSVRGGTDTQYF. CDR3 in DNA: TGTGCCAGCAGTGTTCGGGGGGGCACAGATACGCAGTATTTT.